The rows below give T cell receptor beta chains drawn from one sample of a study of PD-1 blockade in classical Hodgkin lymphoma. The table came from immunoSEQ multiplex PCR; TCRdb's copy has only in-frame clones and leaves some out. Among 95,000 to 100,000 clones listed, around 89% were seen once. Sequenced here: peripheral blood mononuclear cells (PBMCs), sampled before the second cycle of nivolumab. These TCRs come from a human donor with classical Hodgkin lymphoma. Each CDR3 is given with its conserved first and last residue. The order of the fields is V gene, J gene, D gene, CDR3 protein. D genes are given only for firm matches.

TRBV7-9	TRBJ2-3	TRBD2	CASSLVAGGSDTQYF
TRBV6-5	TRBJ1-2	-	CASSTPGINYGYTF
TRBV10-1	TRBJ2-2	-	CASSELGENTGELFF
TRBV5-6	TRBJ2-3	TRBD2	CASSDRLAGFFTDTQYF
TRBV15	TRBJ1-1	-	CATSRRGGDEAFF
TRBV5-1	TRBJ2-2	-	CASSGDTPNTGELFF
TRBV28	TRBJ2-2	-	CASSLSRGTGELFF
TRBV27	TRBJ1-6	-	CASSSGLLLALHF
TRBV19	TRBJ2-4	TRBD1	CASSEGGDIQYF
TRBV30	TRBJ1-5	-	CAWSRIGQPQHF
TRBV5-4	TRBJ1-1	-	CASSLEWGLGTEAFF
TRBV7-9	TRBJ1-6	-	CASSLYSDNSPLHF
TRBV6-5	TRBJ1-2	-	CASKVGKTNGYTF
TRBV5-6	TRBJ2-1	-	CASSPQGAGDNEQFF
TRBV27	TRBJ1-2	-	CASSLFTGSNYGYTF
TRBV5-5	TRBJ1-2	TRBD1	CASSRGQGVNYGYTF
TRBV28	TRBJ1-6	-	CASSLSLGSYNSPLHF
TRBV28	TRBJ2-7	-	CASSFGGENEQYF
TRBV19	TRBJ2-3	-	CASGTAGFRQGGTQYF
TRBV6-5	TRBJ2-2	-	CASSFGRANTGELFF
TRBV4-3	TRBJ2-5	-	CASNKSWRGQETQYF
TRBV5-1	TRBJ2-3	TRBD2	CASSLGLAGTDTQYF
TRBV18	TRBJ1-1	-	CASSPGGEGAFF
TRBV7-3	TRBJ1-2	-	CASSLNRDYGYTF
TRBV30	TRBJ1-2	TRBD1	CAWSATGFNYGYTF
TRBV27	TRBJ2-5	-	CASRRQETQYF
TRBV7-9	TRBJ2-5	-	CASSLEGTLHGETQYF
TRBV7-2	TRBJ2-5	TRBD1	CASSFATGEQETQYF
TRBV5-6	TRBJ2-7	-	CASSTAGVEQYF
TRBV13	TRBJ1-1	-	CASSLERGNEAFF
TRBV6-1	TRBJ1-3	-	CASRESGGSGNTIYF
TRBV9	TRBJ1-1	-	CASSAGSFPTEAFF